This T cell receptor beta chain was found in a study of shared clonotypes between healthy human individuals. Profiled with immunoSEQ multiplex PCR; TCRdb holds only in-frame clones, not every one. The repertoire holds 450,000 to 500,000 clones, with roughly 78% as singletons. The CDR3 is 15 amino acids. From germline, CDR1 is LNHDA and CDR2 SQIVND (reference sequence). Trimming left V 7 bases short and J 0 bases short, with 14 bases between. Sequenced material: PBMCs. The J gene is TRBJ2-3, the V gene TRBV19; no definite D call. The clonotype was recovered from a woman aged 40 to 49 in good health. Some clones in this sample may be carry-over from other donors' samples. The CDR3 DNA reads as TGTGCCAGTACCGAGGTGGCCACTAGCACAGATACGCAGTATTTT. Translating it yields CASTEVATSTDTQYF.